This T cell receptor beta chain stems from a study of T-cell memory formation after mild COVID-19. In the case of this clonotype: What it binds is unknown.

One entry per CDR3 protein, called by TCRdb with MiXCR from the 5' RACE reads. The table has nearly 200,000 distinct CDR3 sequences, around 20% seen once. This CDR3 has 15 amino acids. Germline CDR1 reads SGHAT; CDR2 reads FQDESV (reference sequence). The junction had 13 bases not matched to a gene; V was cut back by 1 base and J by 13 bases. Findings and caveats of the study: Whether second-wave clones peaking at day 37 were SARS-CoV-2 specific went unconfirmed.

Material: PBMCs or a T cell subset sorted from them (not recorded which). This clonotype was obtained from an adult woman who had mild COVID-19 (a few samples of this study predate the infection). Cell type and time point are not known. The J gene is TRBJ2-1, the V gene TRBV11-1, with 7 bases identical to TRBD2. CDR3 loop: CASSLGTASGLKQFF. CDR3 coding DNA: TGTGCCAGCAGCTTAGGAACGGCTAGCGGTCTTAAACAGTTCTTC. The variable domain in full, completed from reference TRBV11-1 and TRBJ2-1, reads EAEVAQSPRYKITEKSQAVAFWCDPISGHATLYWYRQILGQGPELLVQFQDESVVDDSQLPKDRFSAERLKGVDSTLKIQPAELGDSAMYLCASSLGTASGLKQFFGPGTRLTVL.